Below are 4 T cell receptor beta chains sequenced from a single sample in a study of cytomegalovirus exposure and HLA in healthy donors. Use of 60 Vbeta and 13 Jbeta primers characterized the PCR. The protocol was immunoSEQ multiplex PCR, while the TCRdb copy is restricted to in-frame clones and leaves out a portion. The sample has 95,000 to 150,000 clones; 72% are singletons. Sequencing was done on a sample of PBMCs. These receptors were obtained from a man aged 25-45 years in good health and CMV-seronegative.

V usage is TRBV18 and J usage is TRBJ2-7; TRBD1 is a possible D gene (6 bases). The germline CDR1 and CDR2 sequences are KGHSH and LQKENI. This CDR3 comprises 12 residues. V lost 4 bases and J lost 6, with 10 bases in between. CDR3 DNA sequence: TGTGCCAGCTCACAAATAGGGGGCGAGCAGTACTTC. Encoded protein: CASSQIGGEQYF.

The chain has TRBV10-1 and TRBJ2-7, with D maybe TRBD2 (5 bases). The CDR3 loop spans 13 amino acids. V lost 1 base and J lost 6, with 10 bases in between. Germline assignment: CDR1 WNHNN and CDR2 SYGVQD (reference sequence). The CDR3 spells CASSELAEGEQYF. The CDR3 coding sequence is TGCGCCAGCAGTGAGTTGGCTGAGGGCGAGCAGTACTTC.

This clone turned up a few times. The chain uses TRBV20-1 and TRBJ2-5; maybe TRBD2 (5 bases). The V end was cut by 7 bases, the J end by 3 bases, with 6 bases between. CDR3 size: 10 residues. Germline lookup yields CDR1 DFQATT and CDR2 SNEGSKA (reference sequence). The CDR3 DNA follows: TGCAGTGGAGCGGAAGAGACCCAGTACTTC. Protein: CSGAEETQYF.

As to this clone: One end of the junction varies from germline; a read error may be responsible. In DNA form, the CDR3 reads TGTTCCAGCAGCTTAGCGCGGGGTAGCTCTGGGGCCAACGTCCTGACTTTC. Translated: CSSSLARGSSGANVLTF. The chain is built from TRBV7-9 and TRBJ2-6; the D gene is possibly TRBD2 (6 bases). Germline-derived CDR1 and CDR2 are SEHNR and FQNEAQ (reference sequence). CDR3 length: 17 amino acids. Based on the CDR3 plus reference TRBV7-9 and TRBJ2-6, the full variable domain is DTGVSQNPRHKITKRGQNVTFRCDPISEHNRLYWYRQTLGQGPEFLTYFQNEAQLEKSRLLSDRFSAERPKGSFSTLEIQRTEQGDSAMYLCSSSLARGSSGANVLTFGAGSRLTVL.